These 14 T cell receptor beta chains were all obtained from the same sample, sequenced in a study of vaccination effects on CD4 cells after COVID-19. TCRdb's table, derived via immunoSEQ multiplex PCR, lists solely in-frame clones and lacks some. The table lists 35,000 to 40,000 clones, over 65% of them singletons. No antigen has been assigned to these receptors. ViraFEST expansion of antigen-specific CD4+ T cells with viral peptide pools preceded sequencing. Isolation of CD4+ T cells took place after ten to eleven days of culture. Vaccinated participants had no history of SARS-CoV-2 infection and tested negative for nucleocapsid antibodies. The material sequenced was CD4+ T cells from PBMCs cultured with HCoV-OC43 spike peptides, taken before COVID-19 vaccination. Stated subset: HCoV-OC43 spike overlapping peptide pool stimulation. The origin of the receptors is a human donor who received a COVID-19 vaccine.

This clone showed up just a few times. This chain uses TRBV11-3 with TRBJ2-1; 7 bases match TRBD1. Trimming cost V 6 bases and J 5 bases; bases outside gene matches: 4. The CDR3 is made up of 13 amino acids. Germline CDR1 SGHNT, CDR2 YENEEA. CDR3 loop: CASSYRGNNEQFF. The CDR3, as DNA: TGTGCCAGCAGTTACAGGGGAAACAATGAGCAGTTCTTC.

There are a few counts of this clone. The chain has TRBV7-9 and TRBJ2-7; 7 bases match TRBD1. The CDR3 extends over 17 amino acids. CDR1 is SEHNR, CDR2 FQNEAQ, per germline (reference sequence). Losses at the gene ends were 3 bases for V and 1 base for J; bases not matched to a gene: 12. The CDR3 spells CASSFGLGAGGSYEQYF. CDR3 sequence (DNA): TGTGCCAGCAGCTTCGGTCTGGGGGCAGGGGGTTCCTACGAGCAGTACTTC.

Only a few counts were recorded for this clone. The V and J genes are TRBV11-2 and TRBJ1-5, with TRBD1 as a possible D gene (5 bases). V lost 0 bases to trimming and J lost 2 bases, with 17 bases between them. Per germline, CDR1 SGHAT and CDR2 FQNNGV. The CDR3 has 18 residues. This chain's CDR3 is CASSLELGYRWGNQPQHF. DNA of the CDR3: TGTGCCAGCAGCTTAGAATTAGGCTACAGGTGGGGCAATCAGCCCCAGCATTTT.

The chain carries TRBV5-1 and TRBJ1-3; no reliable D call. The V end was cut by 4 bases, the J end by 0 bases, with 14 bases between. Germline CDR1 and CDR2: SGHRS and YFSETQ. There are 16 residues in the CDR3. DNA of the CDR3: TGCGCCAGCAGCCGAGGGTACCAGACCTCTGGAAACACCATATATTTT. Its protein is CASSRGYQTSGNTIYF. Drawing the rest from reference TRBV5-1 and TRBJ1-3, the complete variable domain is KAGVTQTPRYLIKTRGQQVTLSCSPISGHRSVSWYQQTPGQGLQFLFEYFSETQRNKGNFPGRFSGRQFSNSRSEMNVSTLELGDSALYLCASSRGYQTSGNTIYFGEGSWLTVV.

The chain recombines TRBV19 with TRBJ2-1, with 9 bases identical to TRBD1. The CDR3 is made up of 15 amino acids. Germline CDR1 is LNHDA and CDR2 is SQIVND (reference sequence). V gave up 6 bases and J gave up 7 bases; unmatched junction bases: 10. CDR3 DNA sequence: TGTGCCAGTAGATATGCCGGGACAGGGATTAATGAGCAGTTCTTC. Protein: CASRYAGTGINEQFF.

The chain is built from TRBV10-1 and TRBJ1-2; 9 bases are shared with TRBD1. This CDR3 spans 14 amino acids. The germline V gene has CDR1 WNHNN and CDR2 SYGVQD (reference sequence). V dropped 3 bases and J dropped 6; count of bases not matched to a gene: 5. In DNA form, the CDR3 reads TGCGCCAGCAGTGAAACAGGGGGCGCGAATGGCTACACCTTC. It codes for CASSETGGANGYTF.

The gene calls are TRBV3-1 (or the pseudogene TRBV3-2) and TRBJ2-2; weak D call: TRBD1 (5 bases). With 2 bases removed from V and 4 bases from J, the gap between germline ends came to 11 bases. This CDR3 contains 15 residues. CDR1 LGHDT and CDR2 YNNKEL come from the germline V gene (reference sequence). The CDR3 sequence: CASSQYMGRTGELFF. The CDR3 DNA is TGTGCCAGCAGCCAATACATGGGGCGCACCGGGGAGCTGTTTTTT.

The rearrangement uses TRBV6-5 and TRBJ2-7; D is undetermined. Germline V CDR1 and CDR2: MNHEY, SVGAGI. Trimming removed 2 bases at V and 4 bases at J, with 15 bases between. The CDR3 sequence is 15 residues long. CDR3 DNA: TGTGCCAGCAGTTACCGTGAGGACGGTTTTTACGAGCAGTACTTC. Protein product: CASSYREDGFYEQYF.

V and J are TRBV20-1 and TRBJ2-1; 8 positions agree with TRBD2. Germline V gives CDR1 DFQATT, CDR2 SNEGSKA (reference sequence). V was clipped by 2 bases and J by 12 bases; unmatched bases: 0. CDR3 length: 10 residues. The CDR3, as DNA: TGCAGTGCTAGAAGCGGGGGGCAGTTCTTC. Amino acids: CSARSGGQFF.

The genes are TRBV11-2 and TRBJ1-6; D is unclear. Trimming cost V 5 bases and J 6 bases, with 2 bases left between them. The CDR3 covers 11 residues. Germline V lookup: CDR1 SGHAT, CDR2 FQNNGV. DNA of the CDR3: TGTGCCAGCAGCCTTAATTCACCCCTCCACTTT. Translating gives CASSLNSPLHF.

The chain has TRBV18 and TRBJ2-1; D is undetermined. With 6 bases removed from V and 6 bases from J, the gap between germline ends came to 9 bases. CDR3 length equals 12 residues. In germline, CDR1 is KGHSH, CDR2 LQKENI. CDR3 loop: CASSRVSNEQFF. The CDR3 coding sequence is TGTGCCAGCTCGCGTGTTAGCAATGAGCAGTTCTTC.

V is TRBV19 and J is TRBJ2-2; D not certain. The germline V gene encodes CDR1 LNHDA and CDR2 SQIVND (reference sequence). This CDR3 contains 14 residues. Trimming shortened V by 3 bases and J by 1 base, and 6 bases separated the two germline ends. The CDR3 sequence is CASSISVNTGELFF. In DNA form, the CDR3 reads TGTGCCAGTAGTATCTCAGTGAACACCGGGGAGCTGTTTTTT. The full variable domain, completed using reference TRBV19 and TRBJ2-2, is DGGITQSPKYLFRKEGQNVTLSCEQNLNHDAMYWYRQDPGQGLRLIYYSQIVNDFQKGDIAEGYSVSREKKESFPLTVTSAQKNPTAFYLCASSISVNTGELFFGEGSRLTVL.

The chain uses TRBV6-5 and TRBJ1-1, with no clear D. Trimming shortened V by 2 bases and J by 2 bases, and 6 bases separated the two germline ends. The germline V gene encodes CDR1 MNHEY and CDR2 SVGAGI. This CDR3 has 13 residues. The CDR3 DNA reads TGTGCCAGCAGTTACCGGGGTAACACTGAAGCTTTCTTT. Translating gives CASSYRGNTEAFF.

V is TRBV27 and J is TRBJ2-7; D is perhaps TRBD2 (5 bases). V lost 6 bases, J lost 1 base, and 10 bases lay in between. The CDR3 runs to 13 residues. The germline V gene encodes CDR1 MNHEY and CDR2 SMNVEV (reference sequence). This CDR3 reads CASSRTGSYEQYF. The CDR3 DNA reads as TGTGCCAGCAGCCGGACTGGATCCTACGAGCAGTACTTC.